This TCR beta chain was found in a study of siplizumab effects on memory and regulatory T cells. Study outcomes and limitations: A small minority of alloreactive clones were mapped to unstimulated subsets. Mean Treg-derived proportions of mappable alloreactive CD4+ clones were over 65% for siplizumab and around 30% for controls. Fewer alloreactive sequences mapped to unstimulated CD4+ memory cells under siplizumab.

Regarding this clone: Its target is not known.

Assays covered roughly 100,000 TCR templates per sample. Libraries were prepared by immunoSEQ multiplex PCR; TCRdb keeps only in-frame clonotypes and omits some of them. The table includes 100,000 or so clones, approximately 94% detected once. Trimming shortened V by 2 bases and J by 3 bases, and 8 bases separated the two germline ends. The CDR3 contains 13 residues. CDR1 and CDR2 (germline): SGHTS, YDEGEE. The sequenced sample consisted of CD4+ T cells sorted from blood. The genes are TRBV5-8 and TRBJ1-2; D unclear. The sequence was collected from a human donor in good health. The CDR3 DNA is TGTGCCAGCAGCTTTGACATTGACTATGGCTACACCTTC. This sequence encodes CASSFDIDYGYTF.